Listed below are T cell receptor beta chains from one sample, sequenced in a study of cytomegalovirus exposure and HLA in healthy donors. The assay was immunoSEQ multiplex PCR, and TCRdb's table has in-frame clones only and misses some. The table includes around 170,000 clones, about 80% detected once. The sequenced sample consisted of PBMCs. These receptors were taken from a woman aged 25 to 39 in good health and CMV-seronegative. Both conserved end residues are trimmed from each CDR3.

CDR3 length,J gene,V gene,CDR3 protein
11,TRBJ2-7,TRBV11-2,ASTVHRSYEQY
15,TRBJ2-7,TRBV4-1,ASSQDAQGDRTYEQY
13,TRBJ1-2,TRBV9,ASSVEGATVYGYT
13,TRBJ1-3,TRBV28,ASSNQGNSGNTIY
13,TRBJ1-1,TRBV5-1,ASSSPTTHITEAF
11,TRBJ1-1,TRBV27,ASSLSTGVRAF
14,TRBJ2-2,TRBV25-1,ASSETQGLGPGELF
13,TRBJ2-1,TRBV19,ASNHEGWSYNEQF
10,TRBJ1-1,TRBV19,ASSIGGRGAF
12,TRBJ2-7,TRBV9,ASSADVRTGEQY
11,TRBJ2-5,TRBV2,ASGDWNQETQY
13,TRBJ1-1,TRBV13,ASSSIQDPIPEAF
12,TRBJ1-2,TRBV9,ASSVDQGSYGYT